This T cell receptor (beta chain) was sequenced in a study of T cell repertoires in cytomegalovirus infection (dated by TCRdb to about 2019). In terms of the full investigation: Because public TCR beta signatures pointed to carriage of CMV infection together with the matching HLA type, the HLA type of each donor mattered for the analysis.

Beyond this particular receptor, the publication reports: The ex vivo response was dominated by HLA-C-restricted CMV-specific TCR beta clonotypes, and the single most frequent clonotype in two of eight donors was supplied by these HLA-C-restricted clonotypes. Carriers of CMV infection plus the relevant HLA type were discriminated by the cumulative frequency of public TCR beta family members in the study cohort and in an independent roughly 370-donor cohort.

Sequencing used an Illumina HiSeq 1500. The public reads were reprocessed in TCRdb via fastp at Q25 and MiXCR, keeping in-frame beta chains. Rows are combined by CDR3 protein, so each entry shows the most common genes and DNA. Within this sample are around 330,000 distinct CDR3 sequences, with 17% of them counted one time only. The top ten constitute about 12% of the sample. Trimming leaves V shorter by 5 bases and J shorter by 4 bases, with the junction holding 7 bases beyond the gene matches. From the cysteine up to the phenylalanine, the CDR3 has a length of 15 residues. Only CDR3 DNA remains: 45 bases, in frame from the first base. A remark on this clonotype: The specificity of this receptor is unknown. No qualities accompany the bases; no much larger clone lies one base away.

The sequence was collected from a human donor in good health (CMV status not recorded). Some clones in this sample may be carry-over from other donors' samples. The chain uses TRBV12-3 or TRBV12-4 and TRBJ1-5; the junction holds 8 bases that match TRBD1. The specimen was PBMCs. The nucleotide sequence is given as TGTGCCAGCAGTCCCGGGGACAGGCGAAATCAGCCCCAGCATTTT. Translated, this gives CASSPGDRRNQPQHF.